This T cell receptor beta chain comes out of a study of T cell repertoires in MIS-A myocarditis. Here immunoSEQ multiplex PCR was the method, and the copy in TCRdb shows in-frame clones only, minus some. The sample lists about 6,600 clones, 78% occurring once. Germline CDR1 is SGHAT and CDR2 is FQNNGV. The V end lost 6 bases, the J end lost 14 bases, and 16 bases lay between the germline ends. This CDR3 spans 11 amino acids. The sample taken for sequencing was right inferior lung lobe tissue obtained at autopsy. V is TRBV11-2 and J is TRBJ1-2; perhaps TRBD1 as D (6 bases). The receptor's source is a man between 18 and 35 years old with fulminant myocarditis from multisystem inflammatory syndrome in adults (MIS-A) after COVID-19. Written as DNA, the CDR3 is TGTGCCAGCAGTTACGGACAGATTTTTACCTTC. This encodes CASSYGQIFTF.